This record concerns one T cell receptor beta chain sequence. Its specificity is unknown. Between the trimmed V and J ends, which lost 9 bases and 3 bases, there was a span of 18 bases. This CDR3 comprises 14 residues. Germline V gene sequence: CDR1 LNHDA, CDR2 SQIVND (reference sequence). The data are from a study of T cell responses to AZD1222 COVID-19 vaccine. Study information: Some second doses came at about 4 weeks and others at about 12 weeks; these were pooled. Study results and caveats: Repertoires were obtained only post-peak T cell response. The study found Spike-specific TCR breadth and depth rose after two AZD1222 doses. Spike was spanned by vaccine-associated CD4 TCRs, with dominance at 160-218 and 743-854.

Here immunoSEQ multiplex PCR was the method, and the copy in TCRdb shows in-frame clones only, minus some. The table shows approximately 140,000 clones, with approximately 94% occurring only once. The rearrangement uses TRBV19 and TRBJ2-7; D possibly corresponds to TRBD1 (6 bases). The TCR comes from an adult in good health. Sequenced here: peripheral blood, sampled on day 0 of AZD1222 vaccination. As DNA, the CDR3 is TGTGCCAGATCTTACAGGGAGAAAGGCTACGAGCAGTACTTC. Amino acid sequence: CARSYREKGYEQYF.